One TCR beta chain is described in this entry. Its antigen remains unidentified. This entry is derived from a study of cytomegalovirus exposure and HLA in healthy donors. Findings and caveats of the study: Cytomegalovirus association was listed for 170 or so TCR beta chains. The tendency of first-cohort TCR clusters to co-occur in the 120 validation repertoires was the finding of a later analysis. It was reported that the classifier diagnosed cytomegalovirus status with high specificity and sensitivity in both the original and validation cohorts.

The donors were members of the validation cohort, which comprised 100 to 150 subjects and was separate from the first cohort of 600 to 800 subjects. The CDR3 has 15 amino acids. Per the germline V gene, CDR1 is GTSNPN and CDR2 is SVGIG (reference sequence). J lost 10 bases, V lost 0 bases, and 9 bases had no gene match. Libraries were prepared by immunoSEQ multiplex PCR; TCRdb keeps only in-frame clonotypes and omits some of them. The table shows 180,000 or so clones, with approximately 86% occurring only once. The sequencing sample was made of PBMCs. The source of this sequence is a man aged 25-45 years in good health and CMV-seropositive. This chain joins TRBV30 and TRBJ1-6; 7 nucleotides align to TRBD1. CDR3 sequence (DNA): TGTGCCTGGAGTGTCCTAGGGACAGACTTATCACCCCTCCACTTT. Its translation is CAWSVLGTDLSPLHF.